This T cell receptor (beta chain) was recorded in a study of Tregs in tolerant kidney transplant recipients. Findings and limits, study-wide: Validation in larger populations is needed because few patients were studied.

Germline V gene sequence: CDR1 MNHEY, CDR2 SVGAGI. The CDR3 covers 16 residues. Germline trimming cut 3 bases from V and 2 bases from J; bases unmatched to any gene: 10. Remarks on this clone: Its antigen is unknown.

Profiling relied on immunoSEQ multiplex PCR, and the TCRdb table lists in-frame clones only, not all of them. The sample lists 75,000 to 80,000 clones, 75% to 95% occurring once. This chain joins TRBV6-5 and TRBJ2-7, with 7 bases identical to TRBD1. This sample comprised Tregs from blood, obtained before the transplant. The receptor was derived from a human donor who received a combined kidney and bone marrow transplant. CDR3 nucleotides: TGTGCCAGCAGTTATAGCTCCAGACAGGGTCCCTACGAGCAGTACTTC. Amino acids: CASSYSSRQGPYEQYF.